Below, 27 T cell receptor beta chains from the same sample are listed, as sequenced in a study of T cell repertoires in cytomegalovirus infection. From the reads, TCRdb called clonotypes with MiXCR, one entry per CDR3 protein. The sample yields about 35,000 distinct CDR3 sequences, roughly 49% seen once. For these TCRs, the target antigens are not known. Specimen: CD8+ T cells from cultured PBMCs, collected from culture after CMV antigen stimulation. The receptors shown here come from a human donor in good health (CMV status not recorded). Some clones in this sample may be carry-over from other donors' samples.

The chain carries TRBV14 and TRBJ2-7; a weak D match, TRBD1 (7 bases). This CDR3 has 16 residues. V lost 0 bases and J lost 1, with 13 bases in between. CDR1 SGHDN and CDR2 FVKESK come from the germline V gene. The CDR3 DNA reads as TGTGCCAGCAGCCAAGAAGCCAGGGGGGCTTCCTACGAGCAGTACTTC. Its translation is CASSQEARGASYEQYF. Looking up the rest from reference TRBV14 and TRBJ2-7 gives the full variable domain: EAGVTQFPSHSVIEKGQTVTLRCDPISGHDNLYWYRRVMGKEIKFLLHFVKESKQDESGMPNNRFLAERTGGTYSTLKVQPAELEDSGVYFCASSQEARGASYEQYFGPGTRLTVT.

The rearrangement links TRBV4-2 to TRBJ2-1, with D unresolved. The CDR3 contains 13 residues. Trimming stripped 4 bases from V and 6 bases from J, with 10 bases between. Germline V lookup: CDR1 LGHNA, CDR2 YNFKEQ. CDR3 nucleotide sequence: TGTGCCAGCAGCCTCCCTCGTGGCAATGAGCAGTTCTTC. Translation gives CASSLPRGNEQFF.

This clonotype was seen many times. This sequence joins TRBV14 and TRBJ2-1, with D possibly being TRBD2 (5 bases). The length of the CDR3 is 13 residues. The V end was cut by 4 bases, the J end by 5 bases, with 9 bases between. The germline CDR1 and CDR2 sequences are SGHDN and FVKESK. As DNA, the CDR3 is TGTGCCAGCAGCCCGGGGTCCCACAATGAGCAGTTCTTC. Amino acids: CASSPGSHNEQFF. Full variable domain (remainder filled in from reference TRBV14 and TRBJ2-1): EAGVTQFPSHSVIEKGQTVTLRCDPISGHDNLYWYRRVMGKEIKFLLHFVKESKQDESGMPNNRFLAERTGGTYSTLKVQPAELEDSGVYFCASSPGSHNEQFFGPGTRLTVL.

The V gene is TRBV14, the J gene TRBJ2-2, with D perhaps matching TRBD2 (5 bases). The CDR3 extends over 17 amino acids. V lost 4 bases, J lost 4 bases, and 19 bases lay in between. Per germline, CDR1 SGHDN and CDR2 FVKESK. CDR3 nucleotide sequence: TGTGCCAGCAGCCGCCTAGAGGGTCTAGTATCCACCGGGGAGCTGTTTTTT. This sequence encodes CASSRLEGLVSTGELFF.

The V call is TRBV10-3, the J call TRBJ1-1; D ambiguous. Deletions cut 6 bases from V and 6 bases from J, with 17 bases between. CDR1 is ENHRY, CDR2 SYGVKD, per germline. CDR3 length: 14 amino acids. The CDR3 sequence: CAIRTETHISEAFF. The CDR3 region has the DNA TGTGCCATCAGAACAGAGACACATATTTCTGAAGCTTTCTTT.

This sequence joins TRBV6-2 or TRBV6-3 and TRBJ2-5, with 11 bases fitting TRBD2. Per the germline V gene, CDR1 is MNHEY and CDR2 is SVGEGT. The J segment lost 5 bases and the V segment lost 6 bases, leaving 11 bases of the junction unmatched. This CDR3 region has 16 residues. CDR3 DNA sequence: TGTGCCAGCAGACGCCCCCTAGCGGGGGGCGCGGAGACCCAGTACTTC. Encoded protein: CASRRPLAGGAETQYF.

This chain uses TRBV7-6 with TRBJ2-3; D possibly corresponds to TRBD2 (5 bases). The CDR3 is 16 residues long. Trimming cost V 2 bases and J 3 bases, with 15 bases left between them. Germline-derived CDR1 and CDR2 are SGHVS and FNYEAQ. CDR3 nucleotides: TGTGCCAGCAGCTTAAACTGGGCAGGCGGGACAGATACGCAGTATTTT. Translating gives CASSLNWAGGTDTQYF.

This clonotype has ten or more counts. The gene calls are TRBV19 and TRBJ1-1; perhaps TRBD1 as D (5 bases). V lost 2 bases and J lost 1, with 32 bases in between. Germline CDR1 LNHDA, CDR2 SQIVND (reference sequence). CDR3 size: 22 residues. CDR3 DNA sequence: TGTGCCAGTAGTATAACCCTTACAGGTGGCGCCTATCTGAGGAAAGGGAACACTGAAGCTTTCTTT. Its protein product is CASSITLTGGAYLRKGNTEAFF.

CDR3 in amino acids: CASRSPFDTQYF. CDR3 sequence (DNA): TGTGCCAGCCGTTCGCCCTTCGATACGCAGTATTTT. V is TRBV6-5 and J is TRBJ2-3; D uncertain. The V end lost 8 bases, the J end lost 6 bases, and 12 bases lay between the germline ends. Per germline, CDR1 MNHEY and CDR2 SVGAGI. The CDR3 is 12 residues long.

This clonotype was picked up many times. The chain links TRBV7-8 to TRBJ2-6, with 8 bases lining up with TRBD2. The CDR3 runs 17 residues. In germline, CDR1 is SGHVS, CDR2 FQNEAQ. V lost 5 bases to trimming and J lost 1 base; unmatched junction nucleotides: 7. CDR3 bases: TGTGCCAGCAGCCCAACTAGCGGCTTATCTGGGGCCAACGTCCTGACTTTC. This codes for CASSPTSGLSGANVLTF.

This clonotype was seen a few times. This chain connects TRBV7-8 to TRBJ2-3; the D call may be TRBD1 or TRBD2 (6 bases each). Germline V gene data show CDR1 as SGHVS and CDR2 as FQNEAQ. This CDR3 has 15 residues. V dropped 4 bases and J dropped 6 bases, with 17 bases sitting between them. CDR3 nucleotides: TGTGCCAGCAGCTCGGGGGAGACGGGGGCGGATACGCAGTATTTT. Protein sequence: CASSSGETGADTQYF.

This clonotype was seen many times. The rearrangement links TRBV7-6 to TRBJ2-2; 7 bases align to TRBD1. This CDR3 has 14 amino acids. V dropped 8 bases and J dropped 0; count of bases not matched to a gene: 3. Germline V gene data show CDR1 as SGHVS and CDR2 as FNYEAQ. CDR3 in DNA: TGTGCCAGCGACGACAGGGCGAACACCGGGGAGCTGTTTTTT. Its translation: CASDDRANTGELFF.

The table lists this clonotype with a few counts. J is TRBJ2-3 and V is TRBV7-3, with D perhaps TRBD1 (6 bases). Germline V gives CDR1 SGHTA, CDR2 FQGTGA. The CDR3 covers 15 residues. Trimming took off 4 bases at V and 2 bases at J, with 13 bases between the two ends. The CDR3 reads CASSYQGFDTDTQYF. The CDR3 DNA sequence: TGTGCCAGCAGCTACCAGGGGTTTGACACAGATACGCAGTATTTT.

A note on this clonotype: The junction departs from germline at one end; a sequencing error may be responsible. V and J are TRBV28 and TRBJ2-1; TRBD1 agrees at 8 bases. Looked up from germline, CDR1 is MDHEN and CDR2 is SYDVKM. This CDR3 spans 17 amino acids. CDR3 protein: CACSFYITGQGYNEQFF. The CDR3 DNA reads TGTGCCTGCAGTTTCTATATTACCGGACAGGGCTACAATGAGCAGTTCTTC.

In the case of this clonotype: The junction and the germline gene differ at one end; a read error may be behind it. V and J are TRBV7-2 and TRBJ2-3; D uncertain. This CDR3 has 18 residues. Germline V gives CDR1 SGHTA, CDR2 FQGNSA. The CDR3 here is CASSLDGFGLTNTDTHYF. CDR3 DNA sequence: TGTGCCAGCAGCTTAGATGGGTTCGGGCTGACGAACACAGATACGCACTATTTT.

The chain is built from TRBV7-8 and TRBJ2-7, with 7 nucleotides matching TRBD1. CDR3 size: 14 residues. V lost 1 base and J lost 2; bases outside the gene matches: 2. Germline lookup yields CDR1 SGHVS and CDR2 FQNEAQ. CDR3 bases: TGTGCCAGCAGCTTAGGGACAGGCGCCTACGAGCAGTACTTC. As protein: CASSLGTGAYEQYF.

The chain joins TRBV20-1 to TRBJ2-3, with 9 bases that match TRBD2. Per the germline V gene, CDR1 is DFQATT and CDR2 is SNEGSKA (reference sequence). Unmatched junction bases numbered 14, after V lost 6 bases and J lost 4 bases. The CDR3 spans 16 residues. The DNA of the CDR3 is TGCAGTGCAGACGCCTTAGCGGGAGAGGCGGCAGATACGCAGTATTTT. Protein sequence: CSADALAGEAADTQYF.

V gene TRBV7-9 combines with J gene TRBJ1-1; D is undetermined. Germline assignment: CDR1 SEHNR and CDR2 FQNEAQ (reference sequence). The CDR3 spans 11 residues. The V and J ends lost 6 bases and 7 bases respectively, with 9 bases between them. The CDR3 DNA reads TGTGCCAGCAGGGAGAGGAATGAAGCTTTCTTT. Protein product: CASRERNEAFF. The full variable domain, its missing parts supplied by reference TRBV7-9 and TRBJ1-1, is DTGVSQNPRHKITKRGQNVTFRCDPISEHNRLYWYRQTLGQGPEFLTYFQNEAQLEKSRLLSDRFSAERPKGSFSTLEIQRTEQGDSAMYLCASRERNEAFFGQGTRLTVV.

This clonotype was counted many times. DNA of the CDR3: TGTGCCAGCAGTTTAACAGCCTGGATAGGGGATACGCAGTATTTT. Translating gives CASSLTAWIGDTQYF. This rearrangement joins TRBV12-3 or TRBV12-4 to TRBJ2-3; D is unresolved. This CDR3 comprises 15 residues. V lost 2 bases, J lost 6 bases, and 15 bases lay in between.

This rearrangement joins TRBV7-8 to TRBJ1-5; 10 positions match TRBD1. Germline V gene sequence: CDR1 SGHVS, CDR2 FQNEAQ. The CDR3 sequence is 15 residues long. Trimming at V came to 5 bases and at J to 6 bases, leaving 7 bases not matched to a gene. Here the CDR3 reads CASSPRGTGVQPQHF. In DNA form, the CDR3 reads TGTGCCAGCAGCCCGCGAGGGACAGGGGTTCAGCCCCAGCATTTT.

The J gene is TRBJ1-1, the V gene TRBV28; 7 bases align to TRBD1. The CDR3 length is 15 residues. The ends lost 2 bases at V and 6 bases at J; junction bases unmatched: 9. Germline-derived CDR1 and CDR2 are MDHEN and SYDVKM. As DNA, the CDR3 is TGTGCCAGCAGTTTAGAGGGGGCGGCGTACCCTGAAGCTTTCTTT. It is translated as CASSLEGAAYPEAFF.

This sequence joins TRBV20-1 and TRBJ1-1; weak D call: TRBD1 (6 bases). Germline loops: CDR1 DFQATT, CDR2 SNEGSKA (reference sequence). The CDR3 covers 20 residues. Trimming shortened V by 4 bases and J by 1 base, and 31 bases separated the two germline ends. The DNA for the CDR3 is TGCAGTGCTACCCGATGGGGGAGAGGGGGAACGGGTTGGAGGAACACTGAAGCTTTCTTT. This codes for CSATRWGRGGTGWRNTEAFF.

The chain uses TRBV20-1 and TRBJ1-4; D not certain. Germline CDR1 and CDR2: DFQATT and SNEGSKA (reference sequence). Trimming took 3 bases from V and 5 from J, leaving 10 bases between them. The CDR3 spans 13 residues. The CDR3 DNA follows: TGCAGTGCTAGGGTGGCTAAAAATGAAAAACTGTTTTTT. Encoded protein: CSARVAKNEKLFF.

This clonotype turned up a few times. The V gene is TRBV4-1, the J gene TRBJ2-1, with 8 bases identical to TRBD1. The V gene end was trimmed by 4 bases and the J gene end by 8 bases; junction bases not matched to a gene: 10. CDR3 length equals 15 residues. Germline CDR1 reads MGHRA; CDR2 reads YSYEKL. The CDR3 coding sequence is TGCGCCAGCAGCCCGACAGGGGCGAGTCTATATGAGCAGTTCTTC. Encoded protein: CASSPTGASLYEQFF.

This clonotype was found a few times. The rearrangement links TRBV12-3 or TRBV12-4 to TRBJ1-1; no definite D call. CDR3 length equals 12 residues. V lost 4 bases to trimming and J lost 5 bases, with 8 bases between them. The CDR3 DNA reads as TGTGCCAGCAGTTCGAGTTGGACTGAAGCTTTCTTT. Translation gives CASSSSWTEAFF.

V gene TRBV18 combines with J gene TRBJ2-7; possible D gene TRBD1, 6 bases. V gave up 4 bases and J gave up 5 bases, with 15 bases separating them. The CDR3 spans 14 residues. The germline CDR1 and CDR2 sequences are KGHSH and LQKENI. The chain's CDR3 is CASSREYRDHEQYF. The CDR3 region has the DNA TGTGCCAGCTCACGGGAATACAGGGACCACGAGCAGTACTTC.

This clonotype was seen ten or more times. The V gene is TRBV7-8, the J gene TRBJ2-4; 10 nucleotides agree with TRBD1. Germline CDR1 reads SGHVS; CDR2 reads FQNEAQ. Trimming took 5 bases from V and 3 from J; bases not matched to a gene: 1. The CDR3 extends over 14 amino acids. The CDR3 nucleotides are TGTGCCAGCAGCGGGACAGGGGTCAAAAACATTCAGTACTTC. Residues: CASSGTGVKNIQYF.